Following are 15 T cell receptor beta chains from one sample sequenced in a study of neoadjuvant anti-PD-1 for oral cavity cancer. TCRdb keeps only in-frame clones here, not all; method: immunoSEQ multiplex PCR. The table lists about 32,000 clones, 80% of them singletons. Time point: after neoadjuvant nivolumab, at surgical resection. Source: PBMCs, taken after nivolumab (anti-PD-1) treatment. The receptors derive from a person between 35 and 79 years old with oral cavity squamous cell carcinoma.

Written as DNA, the CDR3 is TGTGCCAGCTCACCACAAGGGACAGGGATGTTCGAGCAGTACTTC. Translation: CASSPQGTGMFEQYF. V and J are TRBV18 and TRBJ2-7; 9 positions agree with TRBD1. Germline V CDR1 and CDR2: KGHSH, LQKENI. CDR3 length: 15 residues. Unmatched junction bases numbered 7, after V lost 1 base and J lost 6 bases.

The rearrangement uses TRBV7-2 and TRBJ1-1; unclear D gene. The CDR3 is made up of 14 amino acids. Germline V CDR1 and CDR2: SGHTA, FQGNSA. V shed 2 bases and J shed 1 base, with 8 bases lying between them. In nucleotides, the CDR3 is TGTGCCAGCAGCTTAATCCCAAGGAACACTGAAGCTTTCTTT. This encodes CASSLIPRNTEAFF. Full variable domain (outside the CDR3, taken from reference TRBV7-2 and TRBJ1-1): GAGVSQSPSNKVTEKGKDVELRCDPISGHTALYWYRQSLGQGLEFLIYFQGNSAPDKSGLPSDRFSAERTGGSVSTLTIQRTQQEDSAVYLCASSLIPRNTEAFFGQGTRLTVV.

The CDR3 coding sequence is TGCGCCAGCAGCTTGGGGCAGGACACCTACGAGCAGTACTTC. This encodes CASSLGQDTYEQYF. The chain links TRBV5-1 to TRBJ2-7, with D possibly matching TRBD1 (5 bases). Germline-derived CDR1 and CDR2 are SGHRS and YFSETQ. The length of the CDR3 is 14 residues. V shed 0 bases and J shed 2 bases, with 9 bases lying between them.

The rearrangement links TRBV5-4 to TRBJ1-2; possibly TRBD1 for D (6 bases). The CDR3 is 14 residues long. Deletions cut 2 bases from V and 1 base from J, with 9 bases between. Germline V gene data show CDR1 as SGHNT and CDR2 as YYREEE (reference sequence). CDR3 loop: CASSLKQGNYGYTF. The CDR3, as DNA: TGTGCCAGCAGCTTAAAACAGGGTAACTATGGCTACACCTTC.

The genes are TRBV30 and TRBJ2-7; D tentatively fits TRBD1 or TRBD2 (6 bases each). With 0 bases removed from V and 7 bases from J, the gap between germline ends came to 22 bases. This CDR3 is built from 16 residues. Germline CDR1 and CDR2: GTSNPN and SVGIG (reference sequence). CDR3 sequence: CAWSVIYPGARGEQYF. In nucleotides, the CDR3 is TGTGCCTGGAGTGTAATATATCCGGGGGCTAGGGGGGAGCAGTACTTC.

The rearrangement uses TRBV9 and TRBJ2-7; the D gene could be TRBD1 or TRBD2 (5 bases each). Trimming took off 0 bases at V and 2 bases at J, with 15 bases between the two ends. CDR1 SGDLS and CDR2 YYNGEE come from the germline V gene. The CDR3 spans 16 residues. As DNA, the CDR3 is TGTGCCAGCAGCGTAGACCCCGGGACCGGAACCTACGAGCAGTACTTC. Protein sequence: CASSVDPGTGTYEQYF.

V and J are TRBV19 and TRBJ2-3; 7 bases map to TRBD2. Per the germline V gene, CDR1 is LNHDA and CDR2 is SQIVND (reference sequence). The CDR3 consists of 15 residues. The V segment lost 3 bases and the J segment 5 bases; nucleotides outside the gene matches: 8. The CDR3 DNA is TGTGCCAGTAGTATCGGCGGGGGACCCAAAGATACGCAGTATTTT. This codes for CASSIGGGPKDTQYF.

V and J are TRBV19 and TRBJ1-1; a possible D gene is TRBD1 (5 bases). CDR3 size: 13 residues. Germline assignment: CDR1 LNHDA and CDR2 SQIVND (reference sequence). Trimming removed 6 bases at V and 1 base at J, with 9 bases between. The CDR3 loop reads CASSLTGNTEAFF. DNA for the CDR3: TGTGCCAGTAGCCTAACAGGGAACACTGAAGCTTTCTTT.

The chain employs TRBV10-3 and TRBJ1-2; D ambiguous. CDR1 is ENHRY, CDR2 SYGVKD, per germline. The length of the CDR3 is 14 residues. Trimming cost V 3 bases and J 4 bases, with 12 bases left between them. The CDR3 nucleotides are TGTGCCATCAGTGACGGGCAGCTGGGCTATGGCTACACCTTC. This translates into CAISDGQLGYGYTF.

This clone has just one count. The chain combines TRBV5-1 with TRBJ2-3, with TRBD1 matching over 8 bases. Losses at the gene ends were 4 bases for V and 5 bases for J; bases not matched to a gene: 9. CDR1 is SGHRS and CDR2 is YFSETQ in the germline V gene. The CDR3 is 15 amino acids. The DNA for the CDR3 is TGCGCCAGCAGCCTGGACAGGGAAGATCAAGATACGCAGTATTTT. Encoded protein: CASSLDREDQDTQYF.

The chain carries TRBV9 and TRBJ1-2; the D gene is possibly TRBD1 (5 bases). The CDR3 contains 15 residues. CDR1 SGDLS and CDR2 YYNGEE come from the germline V gene. Trimming stripped 4 bases from V and 5 bases from J, with 18 bases between. CDR3 DNA: TGTGCCAGCAGCCCTCAGCAGGGTCTCGGATATGGCTACACCTTC. The encoded protein is CASSPQQGLGYGYTF.

V is TRBV9 and J is TRBJ2-7; possibly TRBD1 or TRBD2 for D (5 bases each). Deletions cut 4 bases from V and 7 bases from J, with 15 bases between. In germline, CDR1 is SGDLS, CDR2 YYNGEE. The CDR3 runs to 13 residues. The CDR3 region has the DNA TGTGCCAGCAGCCCTATGGGGGACGTAGAGCAGTACTTC. Residues: CASSPMGDVEQYF.

This chain connects TRBV19 to TRBJ2-1; 9 bases map to TRBD2. V dropped 2 bases and J dropped 15; count of bases not matched to a gene: 20. The CDR3 has 17 residues. Germline V gene lookup returns CDR1 LNHDA and CDR2 SQIVND (reference sequence). The CDR3 region is CASSISPGGQRGAPRFF. In nucleotides, the CDR3 is TGTGCCAGTAGTATATCCCCGGGAGGCCAGCGGGGGGCTCCGCGGTTCTTC.

The chain carries TRBV27 and TRBJ1-1; D possibly corresponds to TRBD1 (6 bases). Per germline, CDR1 MNHEY and CDR2 SMNVEV (reference sequence). The V end lost 7 bases, the J end lost 5 bases, and 17 bases lay between the germline ends. The CDR3 contains 14 residues. Written as DNA, the CDR3 is TGTGCCAGCACCCTTTTACCAGGGGTAACTGAAGCTTTCTTT. This sequence encodes CASTLLPGVTEAFF.

The V call is TRBV11-2, the J call TRBJ2-5; D gene ambiguous. V lost 1 base and J 2 bases, leaving 8 bases between the germline ends. Germline V gene lookup returns CDR1 SGHAT and CDR2 FQNNGV. CDR3 length equals 14 residues. The CDR3 region has the DNA TGTGCCAGCAGCTTAGGCTCCGATCAAGAGACCCAGTACTTC. It encodes CASSLGSDQETQYF.